Detailed here is one T cell receptor beta chain. Antigen: not known. Original data processing: ImmunoSEQ yielded junction-only sequences lacking quality scores, so filtering differed. Clones were read by immunoSEQ multiplex PCR, and TCRdb kept only the in-frame ones, dropping some. Clone size and the V and J calls come from that table; the DNA yielded D and trimming. The sample consists of millions of clones, approximately 90% of them appearing once. The sample originates from a study of shared clonotypes between healthy human individuals. Study-wide results and caveats: The study sampled only blood, and tissue repertoires likely differ.

CDR3 length equals 17 residues. With V trimmed by 1 base and J by 2 bases, 6 bases remained unmatched. The V gene's germline CDR1 is LGHNA and CDR2 YSLEER. This sequence joins TRBV4-3 and TRBJ2-1, with TRBD2 identical over 9 bases. Sequenced input: naive CD4+ T cells sorted from blood. Subset given: CD45RA+ positively selected. This receptor was obtained from a man between 18 and 29 years old in good health. The CDR3 protein is CASSQVEASGAYNEQFF. The CDR3 bases are TGCGCCAGCAGCCAAGTGGAGGCTAGCGGGGCCTACAATGAGCAGTTCTTC.